This is a list of T cell receptor beta chains from one sample in a study of T cell responses to AZD1222 COVID-19 vaccine. Sequencing was performed with immunoSEQ multiplex PCR; in TCRdb, only in-frame clones are kept and a portion is missing. The sample consists of 98,000 or so clones, 75% to 90% of them appearing once. The sequences come from peripheral blood, collected on day 0 of AZD1222 vaccination. These receptors were collected from an adult in good health. The CDR3 runs from the conserved cysteine through the conserved F or W. A D gene is named only where the DNA matches it firmly. Only some rows state a clone size, as once, few, many or a class for expanded clones.

j_gene: TRBJ2-5
v_gene: TRBV12-5
d_gene: TRBD2
abundance: NA
CDR3nt: TGTGCTAGTGTCCCTAGACTAGCGGGGGGACAAGAGACCCAGTACTTC
CDR3aa: CASVPRLAGGQETQYF

j_gene: TRBJ2-5
v_gene: TRBV6-6
d_gene: TRBD1
abundance: NA
CDR3nt: TGTGCCAGCAGTTCTCAGGGGGTGGAGGAGACCCAGTACTTC
CDR3aa: CASSSQGVEETQYF

j_gene: TRBJ2-1
v_gene: TRBV19
d_gene: NA
abundance: NA
CDR3nt: TGTGCCAGTAGCCTCGCCAGTGGGGGGGCGGTGGGAAATGAGCAGTTCTTC
CDR3aa: CASSLASGGAVGNEQFF

j_gene: TRBJ1-5
v_gene: TRBV5-1
d_gene: NA
abundance: once
CDR3nt: TGCGCCAGCAGCTTGCAGGGCAATCAGCCCCAGCATTTT
CDR3aa: CASSLQGNQPQHF

j_gene: TRBJ1-6
v_gene: TRBV5-3
d_gene: TRBD1
abundance: NA
CDR3nt: TGTGCCAGAAGCTCTTATCTCTCAGGGGGCGGACCCTATAATTCACCCCTCCACTTT
CDR3aa: CARSSYLSGGGPYNSPLHF

j_gene: TRBJ1-4
v_gene: TRBV3-1/TRBV3-2
d_gene: NA
abundance: NA
CDR3nt: TGTGCCAGCAGCTCAAGTGAGTATGGGGCGGGGTTTAATGAAAAACTGTTTTTT
CDR3aa: CASSSSEYGAGFNEKLFF

j_gene: TRBJ2-1
v_gene: TRBV21-1
d_gene: NA
abundance: NA
CDR3nt: TGTGCCAGCATCCTAATCGGACCGACCTTTTACAATGAGCAGTTCTTC
CDR3aa: CASILIGPTFYNEQFF

j_gene: TRBJ1-1
v_gene: TRBV5-1
d_gene: NA
abundance: NA
CDR3nt: TGCGCCAGCAGCTTGGCCGGCACCACTGAAGCTTTCTTT
CDR3aa: CASSLAGTTEAFF

j_gene: TRBJ2-5
v_gene: TRBV3-1/TRBV3-2
d_gene: NA
abundance: NA
CDR3nt: TGTGCCAGCAGCTCAAGAGGGGGAGGGGTTCCCCAGTACTTC
CDR3aa: CASSSRGGGVPQYF

j_gene: TRBJ2-7
v_gene: TRBV3-1/TRBV3-2
d_gene: NA
abundance: NA
CDR3nt: TGTGCCAGCAGCCGCCTCTACGAGCAGTACTTC
CDR3aa: CASSRLYEQYF

j_gene: TRBJ2-7
v_gene: TRBV6-5
d_gene: TRBD2
abundance: once
CDR3nt: TGTGCCAGCAGTTACGCCCTGGGACTAGCGGGTTTGGAGCAGTACTTC
CDR3aa: CASSYALGLAGLEQYF

j_gene: TRBJ1-2
v_gene: TRBV14
d_gene: NA
abundance: NA
CDR3nt: TGTGCCAGCAGCCAAGATGGAAGTAGCCACTATGGCTACACCTTC
CDR3aa: CASSQDGSSHYGYTF

j_gene: TRBJ1-5
v_gene: TRBV7-8
d_gene: TRBD1
abundance: NA
CDR3nt: TGTGCCAGCAGCTTAACAGGGGGCTGGCAGCCCCAGCATTTT
CDR3aa: CASSLTGGWQPQHF

j_gene: TRBJ1-2
v_gene: TRBV7-8
d_gene: TRBD1
abundance: NA
CDR3nt: TGTGCCAGCAGCTTTACAGGGGGTAATGGCTACACCTTC
CDR3aa: CASSFTGGNGYTF

j_gene: TRBJ1-3
v_gene: TRBV9
d_gene: NA
abundance: NA
CDR3nt: TGTGCCAGCAGCGTAGGGGTATCTACTGGAAACACCATATATTTT
CDR3aa: CASSVGVSTGNTIYF

j_gene: TRBJ1-3
v_gene: TRBV9
d_gene: NA
abundance: NA
CDR3nt: TGTGCCAGCAGCGCGAGACAGGACTTCTCTGGAAACACCATATATTTT
CDR3aa: CASSARQDFSGNTIYF

j_gene: TRBJ1-5
v_gene: TRBV3-1/TRBV3-2
d_gene: NA
abundance: NA
CDR3nt: TGTGCCAGCAGCCAAGCAATAGACAGTCAGCCCCAGCATTTT
CDR3aa: CASSQAIDSQPQHF

j_gene: TRBJ2-1
v_gene: TRBV27
d_gene: TRBD1
abundance: NA
CDR3nt: TGTGCCAGCAGTTTTCATCCGGGACAGCTCTACAATGAGCAGTTCTTC
CDR3aa: CASSFHPGQLYNEQFF

j_gene: TRBJ2-2
v_gene: TRBV4-2
d_gene: NA
abundance: once
CDR3nt: TGTGCCAGCAGCCACGCTTACGGGGTCACCGGGGAGCTGTTTTTT
CDR3aa: CASSHAYGVTGELFF

j_gene: TRBJ2-7
v_gene: TRBV11-2
d_gene: TRBD2
abundance: NA
CDR3nt: TGTGCCAGCAGCTTACCACTAGCGGGGGGGCAGAACTCCTACGAGCAGTACTTC
CDR3aa: CASSLPLAGGQNSYEQYF

j_gene: TRBJ2-7
v_gene: TRBV10-2
d_gene: TRBD1
abundance: once
CDR3nt: TGCGCCAGCAGGGCCGGGACAGACTCCTACGAGCAGTACTTC
CDR3aa: CASRAGTDSYEQYF

j_gene: TRBJ1-5
v_gene: TRBV10-2
d_gene: NA
abundance: NA
CDR3nt: TGCGCCAGCAGTGTAGGGGGACAGCCCCAGCATTTT
CDR3aa: CASSVGGQPQHF

j_gene: TRBJ2-3
v_gene: TRBV19
d_gene: NA
abundance: NA
CDR3nt: TGTGCCAGTAGTATAGATATAGTGGGGGGACTCAGCACAGATACGCAGTATTTT
CDR3aa: CASSIDIVGGLSTDTQYF

j_gene: TRBJ2-3
v_gene: TRBV6-5
d_gene: NA
abundance: NA
CDR3nt: TGTGCCAGCAGTCCCCACGAGTCCACAGATACGCAGTATTTT
CDR3aa: CASSPHESTDTQYF

j_gene: TRBJ2-3
v_gene: TRBV10-1
d_gene: NA
abundance: NA
CDR3nt: TGCGCCAGCAGTAAGGGGCCGAGGGATTCGGGAGATACGCAGTATTTT
CDR3aa: CASSKGPRDSGDTQYF

j_gene: TRBJ2-5
v_gene: TRBV5-1
d_gene: NA
abundance: few
CDR3nt: TGCGCCAGCAGCTTGGAGGGGCGGAGAATACAAGAGACCCAGTACTTC
CDR3aa: CASSLEGRRIQETQYF

j_gene: TRBJ2-3
v_gene: TRBV10-3
d_gene: TRBD1
abundance: NA
CDR3nt: TGTGCCATCAGTTGGGACAGGAGCACAGATACGCAGTATTTT
CDR3aa: CAISWDRSTDTQYF

j_gene: TRBJ2-7
v_gene: TRBV13
d_gene: NA
abundance: once
CDR3nt: TGTGCCAGCAGCCCAGATGCGACAGCATTACGGGAGCAGTACTTC
CDR3aa: CASSPDATALREQYF

j_gene: TRBJ1-1
v_gene: TRBV19
d_gene: NA
abundance: NA
CDR3nt: TGTGCCAGTAGTATTGTTGGAGGGAACACTGAAGCTTTCTTT
CDR3aa: CASSIVGGNTEAFF

j_gene: TRBJ1-4
v_gene: TRBV6-6
d_gene: TRBD1
abundance: once
CDR3nt: TGTGCCAGCAGTCCACAGGGTACCGTATTAGAGACAGGGGTTGCTAATGAAAAACTGTTTTTT
CDR3aa: CASSPQGTVLETGVANEKLFF

j_gene: TRBJ2-3
v_gene: TRBV4-1
d_gene: NA
abundance: NA
CDR3nt: TGCGCCAGCAGCCAAAGCTCCTCTACTAGCACAGATACGCAGTATTTT
CDR3aa: CASSQSSSTSTDTQYF

j_gene: TRBJ1-1
v_gene: TRBV2
d_gene: NA
abundance: NA
CDR3nt: TGTGCCAGCAGTGAAATCCTGGATTCAGCTGAAGCTTTCTTT
CDR3aa: CASSEILDSAEAFF

j_gene: TRBJ1-2
v_gene: TRBV7-9
d_gene: NA
abundance: NA
CDR3nt: TGTGCCAGCAGCTTAATAGGGGGAAGCGGCTACACCTTC
CDR3aa: CASSLIGGSGYTF

j_gene: TRBJ1-2
v_gene: TRBV11-2
d_gene: TRBD1
abundance: NA
CDR3nt: TGTGCCAGCAGGGTACTTGGGACAGGGGACGATTCTAACTATGGCTACACCTTC
CDR3aa: CASRVLGTGDDSNYGYTF

j_gene: TRBJ2-3
v_gene: TRBV10-2
d_gene: TRBD2
abundance: NA
CDR3nt: TGCGCCAGCAGTGAGAAGCGGGGGGTCCCTAGCACAGATACGCAGTATTTT
CDR3aa: CASSEKRGVPSTDTQYF

j_gene: TRBJ2-1
v_gene: TRBV2
d_gene: TRBD1
abundance: NA
CDR3nt: TGTGCCAGCAGTGTCCGGGACAGTCAGAATGAGCAGTTCTTC
CDR3aa: CASSVRDSQNEQFF

j_gene: TRBJ2-1
v_gene: TRBV9
d_gene: TRBD1
abundance: once
CDR3nt: TGTGCCAGCAGCGTGGGACAGGGGATCTACAATGAGCAGTTCTTC
CDR3aa: CASSVGQGIYNEQFF

j_gene: TRBJ1-5
v_gene: TRBV4-1
d_gene: NA
abundance: NA
CDR3nt: TGCGCCAGCAGCCTCGCCGGTTATAGCAATCAGCCCCAGCATTTT
CDR3aa: CASSLAGYSNQPQHF

j_gene: TRBJ1-4
v_gene: TRBV7-3
d_gene: TRBD1
abundance: NA
CDR3nt: TGTGCCAGCAGCCGATTCCCGGGACAGGTTAATGAAAAACTGTTTTTT
CDR3aa: CASSRFPGQVNEKLFF

j_gene: TRBJ2-3
v_gene: TRBV7-9
d_gene: TRBD2
abundance: few
CDR3nt: TGTGCCAGCAGCTTAGGTCTAGCGGGGGGGCAGAACACAGATACGCAGTATTTT
CDR3aa: CASSLGLAGGQNTDTQYF

j_gene: TRBJ1-5
v_gene: TRBV2
d_gene: TRBD1
abundance: NA
CDR3nt: TGTGCCAGCTCCCCCGACAGGGATGGGCCCCAGCATTTT
CDR3aa: CASSPDRDGPQHF

j_gene: TRBJ2-2
v_gene: TRBV3-1/TRBV3-2
d_gene: TRBD1
abundance: once
CDR3nt: TGTGCCAGCAGCCAAGGCGGACAGGGGGATGGCACCGGGGAGCTGTTTTTT
CDR3aa: CASSQGGQGDGTGELFF

j_gene: TRBJ1-1
v_gene: TRBV12-3/TRBV12-4
d_gene: NA
abundance: once
CDR3nt: TGTGCCAGCAGTTTTATCGGAAACACTGAAGCTTTCTTT
CDR3aa: CASSFIGNTEAFF

j_gene: TRBJ2-5
v_gene: TRBV6-5
d_gene: TRBD2
abundance: NA
CDR3nt: TGTGCCAGCCGAAGCGGGGGGGCCGGGGAGACCCAGTACTTC
CDR3aa: CASRSGGAGETQYF

j_gene: TRBJ1-4
v_gene: TRBV5-8
d_gene: NA
abundance: NA
CDR3nt: TGTGCCAGCAGCTACCGGGACCTACGTGAAAAACTGTTTTTT
CDR3aa: CASSYRDLREKLFF

j_gene: TRBJ2-7
v_gene: TRBV12-3/TRBV12-4
d_gene: NA
abundance: NA
CDR3nt: TGTGCCAGCAGTTCCCCAACAGGGTGGGGGCAGTACTTC
CDR3aa: CASSSPTGWGQYF

j_gene: TRBJ2-2
v_gene: TRBV18
d_gene: NA
abundance: NA
CDR3nt: TGTGCCAGCTCACCAGAGGCCAGGTTAAACACCGGGGAGCTGTTTTTT
CDR3aa: CASSPEARLNTGELFF

j_gene: TRBJ1-3
v_gene: TRBV2
d_gene: NA
abundance: NA
CDR3nt: TGTGCCAGCAGTGAGAGGTCCTCTGGAAACACCATATATTTT
CDR3aa: CASSERSSGNTIYF

j_gene: TRBJ1-1
v_gene: TRBV18
d_gene: NA
abundance: NA
CDR3nt: TGTGCCAGCTCACCTAGTACCGACGGTAACACTGAAGCTTTCTTT
CDR3aa: CASSPSTDGNTEAFF

j_gene: TRBJ2-1
v_gene: TRBV5-1
d_gene: NA
abundance: few
CDR3nt: TGCGCCAGCAGCCCAAACAATGAGCAGTTCTTC
CDR3aa: CASSPNNEQFF

j_gene: TRBJ2-2
v_gene: TRBV7-9
d_gene: NA
abundance: few
CDR3nt: TGTGCCAGCAGCTTAGCTTCGGGATTTAGGAACACCGGGGAGCTGTTTTTT
CDR3aa: CASSLASGFRNTGELFF

j_gene: TRBJ1-4
v_gene: TRBV13
d_gene: TRBD1
abundance: NA
CDR3nt: TGTGCCAGCAGCCTAGGGGGCGCGGCTAATGAAAAACTGTTTTTT
CDR3aa: CASSLGGAANEKLFF

j_gene: TRBJ1-1
v_gene: TRBV25-1
d_gene: NA
abundance: NA
CDR3nt: TGTGCCAGCAGGTCTCGCCGGGTGGCTGAAGCTTTCTTT
CDR3aa: CASRSRRVAEAFF

j_gene: TRBJ1-3
v_gene: TRBV27
d_gene: NA
abundance: NA
CDR3nt: TGTGCCAGCAGTTCGACAGTTCCCCTAAACACCATATATTTT
CDR3aa: CASSSTVPLNTIYF

j_gene: TRBJ1-2
v_gene: TRBV9
d_gene: NA
abundance: NA
CDR3nt: TGTGCCAGCAGCGTAGATAGCTATGGCTACACCTTC
CDR3aa: CASSVDSYGYTF

j_gene: TRBJ2-7
v_gene: TRBV10-3
d_gene: NA
abundance: NA
CDR3nt: TGTGCCATCAGTGGGAGGGCAGACTCGGAAGAGCAGTACTTC
CDR3aa: CAISGRADSEEQYF

j_gene: TRBJ1-2
v_gene: TRBV18
d_gene: NA
abundance: once
CDR3nt: TGTGCCAGCTCACCCCGCTCCCAGGCTGGCTACACCTTC
CDR3aa: CASSPRSQAGYTF

j_gene: TRBJ1-1
v_gene: TRBV18
d_gene: NA
abundance: once
CDR3nt: TGTGCCAGCTCACGCCAAAAGGGGTTGAACACTGAAGCTTTCTTT
CDR3aa: CASSRQKGLNTEAFF

j_gene: TRBJ2-3
v_gene: TRBV10-3
d_gene: TRBD2
abundance: NA
CDR3nt: TGTGCCATCAGTGGGTCCTCTAGTGGGGGGGGTTCCACGACAGATACGCAGTATTTT
CDR3aa: CAISGSSSGGGSTTDTQYF

j_gene: TRBJ1-1
v_gene: TRBV6-1
d_gene: NA
abundance: few
CDR3nt: TGTGCCAGCAGTGACCTCTACAACACTGAAGCTTTCTTT
CDR3aa: CASSDLYNTEAFF